This entry lists 25 T cell receptor beta chains sequenced from one sample in a study of cytomegalovirus exposure and HLA in healthy donors. Profiled with immunoSEQ multiplex PCR; TCRdb holds only in-frame clones, not every one. The sample yields roughly 220,000 clones, approximately 90% seen once. Sequences were obtained from PBMCs. All receptors derive from a young woman in good health and CMV-seronegative.

The genes are TRBV30 and TRBJ1-1; a weak D match, TRBD1 (5 bases). The CDR3 is made up of 9 amino acids. From germline, CDR1 is GTSNPN and CDR2 SVGIG (reference sequence). The CDR3 bases are TGTGCTTTGGGGCGGGAAGCTTTCTTT. It translates to CALGREAFF.

V and J are TRBV5-4 and TRBJ2-1, with 9 bases fitting TRBD2. The CDR3 totals 13 residues. Germline V gene lookup returns CDR1 SGHNT and CDR2 YYREEE (reference sequence). The V gene end was trimmed by 3 bases and the J gene end by 7 bases; junction bases not matched to a gene: 2. The CDR3: CASSWLAGNEQFF. The CDR3 DNA follows: TGTGCCAGCAGCTGGCTAGCGGGGAATGAGCAGTTCTTC.

The chain carries TRBV5-4 and TRBJ2-7; TRBD2 aligns across 11 bases. The CDR3 contains 14 residues. From germline, CDR1 is SGHNT and CDR2 YYREEE (reference sequence). J was trimmed by 4 bases and V by 4 bases; bases with no gene match: 4. The CDR3 reads CASSPGLAAYEQYF. DNA of the CDR3: TGTGCCAGCAGCCCGGGACTAGCGGCATACGAGCAGTACTTC.

V and J are TRBV5-1 and TRBJ2-5; 7 bases are a match to TRBD1. Germline CDR1 is SGHRS and CDR2 is YFSETQ. V gave up 4 bases and J gave up 2 bases; unmatched junction bases: 5. The CDR3 loop spans 14 amino acids. The CDR3 is CASSVGTAQETQYF. The DNA of the CDR3 is TGCGCCAGCAGCGTTGGGACAGCACAAGAGACCCAGTACTTC.

This rearrangement joins TRBV11-2 to TRBJ2-3; D uncertain. This CDR3 is 15 amino acids long. Trimming shortened V by 0 bases and J by 4 bases, and 11 bases separated the two germline ends. Germline CDR1 reads SGHAT; CDR2 reads FQNNGV. CDR3 protein: CASSLEPGGADTQYF. The DNA for the CDR3 is TGTGCCAGCAGCTTAGAGCCGGGTGGAGCAGATACGCAGTATTTT.

J is TRBJ1-4 and V is TRBV5-6, with D possibly matching TRBD1 (6 bases). The V gene's germline CDR1 is SGHDT and CDR2 YYEEEE. The CDR3 contains 17 residues. V dropped 4 bases and J dropped 5 bases, with 21 bases sitting between them. The CDR3 coding sequence is TGTGCCAGCAGCCCCGGGACATCGATTCGTCTGAATGAAAAACTGTTTTTT. This translates into CASSPGTSIRLNEKLFF.

The V gene is TRBV5-5, the J gene TRBJ2-4, with D perhaps matching TRBD2 (5 bases). This CDR3 has 15 amino acids. Germline V CDR1 and CDR2: SGHKS, YYEKEE (reference sequence). V lost 7 bases and J lost 0, with 14 bases in between. This chain's CDR3 is CASVPPGVAKNIQYF. In nucleotides, the CDR3 is TGTGCCAGCGTCCCCCCCGGGGTAGCCAAAAACATTCAGTACTTC.

V is TRBV4-1 and J is TRBJ1-4; D ambiguous. The CDR3 spans 15 residues. Germline V lookup: CDR1 MGHRA, CDR2 YSYEKL. V was shortened by 1 base and J by 5 bases, with 11 bases between the two germline ends. DNA of the CDR3: TGCGCCAGCAGCCAAGCCCCGGTCCTCAATGAAAAACTGTTTTTT. This translates into CASSQAPVLNEKLFF.

V gene TRBV25-1 combines with J gene TRBJ1-1; D remains unclear. This CDR3 has 13 amino acids. With 1 base removed from V and 3 bases from J, the gap between germline ends came to 6 bases. CDR1 is MGHDK, CDR2 SYGVNS, per germline. CDR3 protein: CASSESLYTEAFF. The CDR3 DNA sequence: TGTGCCAGCAGTGAATCTTTGTACACTGAAGCTTTCTTT.

The V and J genes are TRBV5-1 and TRBJ1-1; tentative D call: TRBD1 (5 bases). The CDR3 runs to 14 residues. Germline CDR1 reads SGHRS; CDR2 reads YFSETQ. Trimming removed 4 bases at V and 3 bases at J, with 13 bases between. The CDR3 loop is CASSPEPGDTEAFF. CDR3 nucleotides: TGCGCCAGCAGCCCGGAGCCGGGGGACACTGAAGCTTTCTTT.

The V gene is TRBV19, the J gene TRBJ2-1; tentatively, D is TRBD1 (5 bases). V shed 0 bases and J shed 0 bases, with 12 bases lying between them. The CDR3 contains 17 residues. Germline V gives CDR1 LNHDA, CDR2 SQIVND (reference sequence). This chain's CDR3 is CASSIDWTPSSYNEQFF. CDR3 nucleotides: TGTGCCAGTAGTATAGATTGGACACCGAGCTCCTACAATGAGCAGTTCTTC.

The chain recombines TRBV5-1 with TRBJ1-1; TRBD1 agrees at 7 bases. In germline, CDR1 is SGHRS, CDR2 YFSETQ. The CDR3 covers 14 residues. V trimming: 0 bases; J trimming: 3 bases; junction bases outside the gene matches: 2. CDR3 region: CASSLGDRDTEAFF. CDR3 nucleotide sequence: TGCGCCAGCAGCTTGGGGGACAGAGACACTGAAGCTTTCTTT.

The rearrangement joins TRBV10-2 to TRBJ1-2; no reliable D call. V was trimmed by 4 bases and J by 5 bases, leaving 11 bases between them. The CDR3 is made up of 13 amino acids. Germline-derived CDR1 and CDR2 are WSHSY and SAAADI. The CDR3 region is CASSAAPGYGYTF. The CDR3 nucleotides are TGCGCCAGCAGTGCGGCCCCGGGATATGGCTACACCTTC.

The chain couples TRBV2 to TRBJ2-7; weak D call: TRBD2 (6 bases). This CDR3 contains 13 residues. Deletions cut 8 bases from V and 1 base from J, with 12 bases between. Germline CDR1 reads SNHLY; CDR2 reads FYNNEI. The CDR3 spells CASLAGLSYEQYF. For the CDR3, the DNA is TGTGCCAGCCTCGCGGGGCTGTCCTACGAGCAGTACTTC.

The chain is built from TRBV18 and TRBJ2-7, with D unclear. Germline values: CDR1 KGHSH, CDR2 LQKENI. The CDR3 covers 14 residues. V lost 3 bases and J lost 2, with 11 bases in between. CDR3 sequence reads: CASSPNSVPYEQYF. The CDR3, as DNA: TGTGCCAGCTCACCCAATAGTGTCCCCTACGAGCAGTACTTC.

This clone was seen only a few times. Other DNA sequences within the sample encode an identical CDR3. This sequence joins TRBV5-1 and TRBJ2-1; 11 nucleotides match TRBD1. This CDR3 spans 15 amino acids. CDR1 is SGHRS, CDR2 YFSETQ, per germline. V was clipped by 4 bases and J by 6 bases; unmatched bases: 6. The CDR3 here is CASSKGTGGSNEQFF. DNA for the CDR3: TGCGCCAGCAGCAAAGGGACAGGGGGAAGCAATGAGCAGTTCTTC.

The chain uses TRBV9 and TRBJ2-7; 9 bases line up with TRBD1. V lost 4 bases and J lost 7; bases outside the gene matches: 6. In germline, CDR1 is SGDLS, CDR2 YYNGEE. This CDR3 has 13 amino acids. The CDR3 reads CASSPLDRGEQYF. The CDR3 region has the DNA TGTGCCAGCAGCCCCCTTGACAGGGGGGAGCAGTACTTC.

The CDR3 region is CASSQNRGHTEAFF. Written as DNA, the CDR3 is TGTGCCAGCAGCCAGAACAGGGGGCACACTGAAGCTTTCTTT. The V call is TRBV4-2, the J call TRBJ1-1; 9 bases are shared with TRBD1. The CDR3 covers 14 residues. Losses at the gene ends were 3 bases for V and 3 bases for J; bases not matched to a gene: 2. Germline values: CDR1 LGHNA, CDR2 YNFKEQ.

Comments on this clone: Other DNA sequences in the same sample also yield this CDR3. This chain links TRBV19 with TRBJ1-2; tentative D call: TRBD1 (5 bases). Trimming pared 3 bases from V and 4 bases from J, leaving 9 bases between. Per germline, CDR1 LNHDA and CDR2 SQIVND (reference sequence). The CDR3 contains 13 residues. The CDR3 is CASSIGGVYGYTF. CDR3 DNA: TGTGCCAGTAGTATCGGAGGGGTCTATGGCTACACCTTC.

The chain recombines TRBV12-5 with TRBJ1-1, with 8 bases identical to TRBD1. The CDR3 extends over 16 amino acids. Germline loops: CDR1 LGHNT, CDR2 FRNRAP. V was clipped by 1 base and J by 8 bases; unmatched bases: 12. The CDR3 here is CASGLGPGGGFVEAFF. As DNA, the CDR3 is TGTGCTAGTGGTTTGGGACCAGGGGGCGGATTCGTCGAAGCTTTCTTT.

The chain links TRBV27 to TRBJ1-1, with 7 bases lining up with TRBD1. From germline, CDR1 is MNHEY and CDR2 SMNVEV (reference sequence). V shed 7 bases and J 5 bases; nucleotides not matched to a gene: 13. This CDR3 is built from 15 residues. The CDR3 coding sequence is TGTGCCAGCAAGGAGGGGGCCAACCGGGGGACTGAAGCTTTCTTT. Amino acids: CASKEGANRGTEAFF.

This clone has more than one count but fewer than ten. The chain has TRBV30 and TRBJ1-2, with 7 nucleotides matching TRBD1. CDR1 and CDR2 (germline): GTSNPN, SVGIG (reference sequence). The length of the CDR3 is 10 residues. Losses at the gene ends were 5 bases for V and 6 bases for J; bases not matched to a gene: 0. The CDR3, as DNA: TGTGCCTGGGACAGGGATGGCTACACCTTC. Translated: CAWDRDGYTF.

This sequence joins TRBV11-2 and TRBJ2-1, with TRBD2 identical over 9 bases. The CDR3 totals 15 residues. V shed 4 bases and J 6 bases; nucleotides not matched to a gene: 7. CDR1 is SGHAT and CDR2 is FQNNGV in the germline V gene. CDR3 sequence (DNA): TGTGCCAGCAGCTACCCGACTAGCGGAACCAATGAGCAGTTCTTC. Translating it yields CASSYPTSGTNEQFF.

This chain joins TRBV5-6 and TRBJ2-1; D possibly corresponds to TRBD2 (6 bases). This CDR3 contains 14 residues. Germline V lookup: CDR1 SGHDT, CDR2 YYEEEE. V dropped 6 bases and J dropped 2 bases, with 12 bases sitting between them. The CDR3 loop reads CASTRDSTYNEQFF. The DNA of the CDR3 is TGTGCCAGCACCCGGGACTCCACCTACAATGAGCAGTTCTTC.

The chain recombines TRBV28 with TRBJ2-7; 10 nucleotides line up with TRBD2. CDR3 length equals 16 residues. Germline lookup yields CDR1 MDHEN and CDR2 SYDVKM. Trimming removed 4 bases from V and 7 bases from J; junction bases left unmatched: 13. CDR3 sequence (DNA): TGTGCCAGCAGTTCGGGCCGGACTAGCGGTGATAGGGAGCAGTACTTC. Translated, it gives CASSSGRTSGDREQYF. Full variable domain (missing parts from reference TRBV28 and TRBJ2-7): DVKVTQSSRYLVKRTGEKVFLECVQDMDHENMFWYRQDPGLGLRLIYFSYDVKMKEKGDIPEGYSVSREKKERFSLILESASTNQTSMYLCASSSGRTSGDREQYFGPGTRLTVT.